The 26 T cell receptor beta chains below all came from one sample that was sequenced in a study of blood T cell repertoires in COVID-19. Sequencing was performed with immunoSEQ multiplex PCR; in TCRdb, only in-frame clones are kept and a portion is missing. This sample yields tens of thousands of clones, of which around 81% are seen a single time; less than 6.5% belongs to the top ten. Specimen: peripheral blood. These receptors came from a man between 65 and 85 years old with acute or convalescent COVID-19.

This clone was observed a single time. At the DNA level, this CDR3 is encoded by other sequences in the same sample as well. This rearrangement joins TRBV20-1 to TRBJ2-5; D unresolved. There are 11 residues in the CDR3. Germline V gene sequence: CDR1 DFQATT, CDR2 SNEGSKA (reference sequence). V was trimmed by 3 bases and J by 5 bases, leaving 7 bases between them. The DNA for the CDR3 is TGCAGTGCTAGGCGAGGCGAGACCCAGTACTTC. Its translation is CSARRGETQYF.

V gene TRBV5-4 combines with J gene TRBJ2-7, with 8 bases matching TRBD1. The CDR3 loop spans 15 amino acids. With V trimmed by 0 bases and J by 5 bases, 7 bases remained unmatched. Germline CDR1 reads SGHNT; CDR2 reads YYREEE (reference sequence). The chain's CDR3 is CASSLALRTGHEQYF. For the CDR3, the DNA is TGTGCCAGCAGCTTGGCCCTCCGGACAGGGCACGAGCAGTACTTC.

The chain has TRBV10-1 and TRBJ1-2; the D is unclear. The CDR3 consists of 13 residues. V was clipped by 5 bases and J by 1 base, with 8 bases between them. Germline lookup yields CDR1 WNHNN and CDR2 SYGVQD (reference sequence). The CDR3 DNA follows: TGCGCCAGCAGTACCGGGATTAACTATGGCTACACCTTC. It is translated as CASSTGINYGYTF.

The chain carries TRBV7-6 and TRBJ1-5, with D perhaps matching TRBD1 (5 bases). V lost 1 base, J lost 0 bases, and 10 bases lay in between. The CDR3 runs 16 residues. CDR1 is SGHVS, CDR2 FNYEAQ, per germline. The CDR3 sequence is CASSLDSGHSNQPQHF. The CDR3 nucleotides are TGTGCCAGCAGCTTAGACTCAGGGCATAGCAATCAGCCCCAGCATTTT.

The CDR3 nucleotides are TGTGCCAGCAGTGACCCAGGTTCCCCTCCCTATAATGAAAAACTGTTTTTT. It specifies CASSDPGSPPYNEKLFF. The rearrangement uses TRBV6-1 and TRBJ1-4; D gene unclear. The CDR3 covers 17 residues. Deletions cut 3 bases from V and 4 bases from J, with 18 bases between. CDR1 MNHNS and CDR2 SASEGT come from the germline V gene.

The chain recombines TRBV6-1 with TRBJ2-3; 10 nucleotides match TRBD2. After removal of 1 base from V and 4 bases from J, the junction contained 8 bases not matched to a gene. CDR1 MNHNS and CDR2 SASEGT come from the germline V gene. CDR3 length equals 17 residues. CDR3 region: CASSEVVSGGLADTQYF. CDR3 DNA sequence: TGTGCCAGCAGTGAAGTAGTTAGCGGGGGGTTAGCAGATACGCAGTATTTT.

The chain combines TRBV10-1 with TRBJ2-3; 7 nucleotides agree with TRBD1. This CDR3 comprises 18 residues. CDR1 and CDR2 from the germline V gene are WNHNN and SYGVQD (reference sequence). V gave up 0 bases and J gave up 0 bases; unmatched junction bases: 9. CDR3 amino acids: CASSESPPGTESTDTQYF. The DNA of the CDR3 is TGCGCCAGCAGTGAGTCGCCACCAGGGACAGAGAGCACAGATACGCAGTATTTT.

CDR3 residues: CASSVGTGNYGYTF. In DNA, the CDR3 is TGTGCCAGTAGTGTAGGGACAGGGAACTATGGCTACACCTTC. V is TRBV19 and J is TRBJ1-2; 9 bases agree with TRBD1. The V gene's germline CDR1 is LNHDA and CDR2 SQIVND (reference sequence). Trimming at V came to 5 bases and at J to 2 bases, leaving 3 bases not matched to a gene. The CDR3 loop spans 14 amino acids.

CDR3 DNA: TGTGCCAGCAGCATCGGGGGGGCCGAAGAGACCCAGTACTTC. The encoded protein is CASSIGGAEETQYF. The chain carries TRBV7-2 and TRBJ2-5, with 8 bases that match TRBD2. The germline V gene encodes CDR1 SGHTA and CDR2 FQGNSA. The CDR3 length is 14 residues. Germline trimming cut 5 bases from V and 3 bases from J; bases unmatched to any gene: 5.

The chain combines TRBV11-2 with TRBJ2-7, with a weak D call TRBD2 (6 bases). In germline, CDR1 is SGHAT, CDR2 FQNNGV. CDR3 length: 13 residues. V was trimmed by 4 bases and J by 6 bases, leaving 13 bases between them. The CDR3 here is CASSSGGVSEQYF. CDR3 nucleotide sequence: TGTGCCAGCAGCTCGGGCGGGGTATCCGAGCAGTACTTC.

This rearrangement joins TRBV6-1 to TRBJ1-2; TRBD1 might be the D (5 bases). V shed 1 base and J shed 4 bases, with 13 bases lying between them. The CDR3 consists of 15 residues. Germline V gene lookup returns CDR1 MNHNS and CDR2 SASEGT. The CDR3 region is CASSEVTVFTYGYTF. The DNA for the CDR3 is TGTGCCAGCAGTGAAGTGACAGTGTTTACCTATGGCTACACCTTC.

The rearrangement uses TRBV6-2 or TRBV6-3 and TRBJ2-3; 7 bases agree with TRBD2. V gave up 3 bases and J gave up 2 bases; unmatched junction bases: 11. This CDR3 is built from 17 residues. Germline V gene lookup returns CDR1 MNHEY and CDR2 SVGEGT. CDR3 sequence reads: CASSYNFGLADTDTQYF. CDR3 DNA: TGTGCCAGCAGTTATAATTTTGGGCTAGCGGACACAGATACGCAGTATTTT.

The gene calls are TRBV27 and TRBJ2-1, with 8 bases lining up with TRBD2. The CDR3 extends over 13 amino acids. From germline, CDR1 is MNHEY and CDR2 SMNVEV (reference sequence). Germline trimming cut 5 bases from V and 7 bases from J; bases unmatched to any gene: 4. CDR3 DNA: TGTGCCAGCAGTCAAATAGCGGGGAATGAGCAGTTCTTC. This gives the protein CASSQIAGNEQFF.

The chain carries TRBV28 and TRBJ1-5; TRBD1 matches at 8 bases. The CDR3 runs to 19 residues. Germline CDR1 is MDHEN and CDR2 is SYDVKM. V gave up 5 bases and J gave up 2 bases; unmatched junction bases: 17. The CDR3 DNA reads TGTGCCAGCAGTACACGCGGCAGGGGGCCCGGATATGGCAATCAGCCCCAGCATTTT. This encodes CASSTRGRGPGYGNQPQHF.

The CDR3 is CASRQGTDGTEAFF. The CDR3 DNA sequence: TGTGCCAGCAGACAGGGGACAGACGGCACTGAAGCTTTCTTT. J is TRBJ1-1 and V is TRBV5-4; 7 bases are a match to TRBD1. The CDR3 runs to 14 residues. Germline trimming cut 5 bases from V and 4 bases from J; bases unmatched to any gene: 8. Germline values: CDR1 SGHNT, CDR2 YYREEE (reference sequence). Drawing the rest from reference TRBV5-4 and TRBJ1-1, the complete variable domain is ETGVTQSPTHLIKTRGQQVTLRCSSQSGHNTVSWYQQALGQGPQFIFQYYREEENGRGNFPPRFSGLQFPNYSSELNVNALELDDSALYLCASRQGTDGTEAFFGQGTRLTVV.

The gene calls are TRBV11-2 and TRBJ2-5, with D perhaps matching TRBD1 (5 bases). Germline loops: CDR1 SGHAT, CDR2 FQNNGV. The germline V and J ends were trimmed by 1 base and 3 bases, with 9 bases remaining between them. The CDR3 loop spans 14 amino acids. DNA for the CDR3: TGTGCCAGCAGCTTAGTGACAGCAAAAGAGACCCAGTACTTC. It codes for CASSLVTAKETQYF.

The CDR3, as DNA: TGTGCCAGCAGCTCCCGACAGGCCACAGATACGCAGTATTTT. It specifies CASSSRQATDTQYF. The rearrangement uses TRBV7-9 and TRBJ2-3; tentatively, D is TRBD1 (6 bases). The germline V gene encodes CDR1 SEHNR and CDR2 FQNEAQ (reference sequence). CDR3 length equals 14 residues. V was shortened by 4 bases and J by 2 bases, with 10 bases between the two germline ends.

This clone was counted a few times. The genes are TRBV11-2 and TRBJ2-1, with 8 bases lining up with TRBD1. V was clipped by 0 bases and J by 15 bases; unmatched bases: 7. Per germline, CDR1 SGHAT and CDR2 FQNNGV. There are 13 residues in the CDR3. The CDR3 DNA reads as TGTGCCAGCAGCTTAGATTACGGGACAGGTCTGTTCTTC. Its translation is CASSLDYGTGLFF.

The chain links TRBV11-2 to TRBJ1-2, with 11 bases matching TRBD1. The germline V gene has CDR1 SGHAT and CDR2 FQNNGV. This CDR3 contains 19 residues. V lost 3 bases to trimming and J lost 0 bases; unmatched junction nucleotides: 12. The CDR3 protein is CASSFSGQGASGANYGYTF. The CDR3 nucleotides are TGTGCCAGCAGCTTTTCCGGACAGGGGGCGAGTGGTGCTAACTATGGCTACACCTTC. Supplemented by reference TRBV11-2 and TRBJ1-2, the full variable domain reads EAGVAQSPRYKIIEKRQSVAFWCNPISGHATLYWYQQILGQGPKLLIQFQNNGVVDDSQLPKDRFSAERLKGVDSTLKIQPAKLEDSAVYLCASSFSGQGASGANYGYTFGSGTRLTVV.

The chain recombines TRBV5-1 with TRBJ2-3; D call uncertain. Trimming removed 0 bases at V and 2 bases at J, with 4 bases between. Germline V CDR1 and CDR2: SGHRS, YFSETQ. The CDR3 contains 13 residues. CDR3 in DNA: TGCGCCAGCAGCTTGGGACACACAGATACGCAGTATTTT. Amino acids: CASSLGHTDTQYF.

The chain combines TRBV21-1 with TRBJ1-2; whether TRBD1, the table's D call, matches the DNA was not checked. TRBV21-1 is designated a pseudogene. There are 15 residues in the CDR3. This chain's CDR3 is CASSDPGQENYGYTF. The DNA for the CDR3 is TGTGCCAGCAGCGATCCGGGACAGGAAAACTATGGCTACACCTTC.

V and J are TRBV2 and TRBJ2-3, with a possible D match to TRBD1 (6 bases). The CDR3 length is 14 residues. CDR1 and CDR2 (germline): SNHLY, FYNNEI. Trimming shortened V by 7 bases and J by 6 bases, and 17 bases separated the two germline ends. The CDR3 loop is CASNPAGQPDTQYF. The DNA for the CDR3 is TGTGCCAGCAACCCGGCCGGACAGCCCGATACGCAGTATTTT.

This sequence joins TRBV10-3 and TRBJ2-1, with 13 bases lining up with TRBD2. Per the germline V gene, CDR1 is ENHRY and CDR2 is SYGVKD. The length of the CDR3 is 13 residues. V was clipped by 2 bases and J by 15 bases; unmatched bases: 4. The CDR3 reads CAISEDTSGGAFF. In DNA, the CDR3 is TGTGCCATCAGTGAGGATACTAGCGGGGGGGCGTTCTTC.

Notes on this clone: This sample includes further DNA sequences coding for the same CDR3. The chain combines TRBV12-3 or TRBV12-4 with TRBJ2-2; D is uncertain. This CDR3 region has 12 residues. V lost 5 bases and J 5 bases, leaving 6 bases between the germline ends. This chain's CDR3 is CASSPRTGELFF. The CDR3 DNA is TGTGCCAGCAGTCCACGGACCGGGGAGCTGTTTTTT.

CDR3 nucleotides: TGTGCCAGCTCACCACCCGACAGGGCAGATGAGACCCAGTACTTC. Encoded protein: CASSPPDRADETQYF. V gene TRBV18 combines with J gene TRBJ2-5, with 7 bases that match TRBD1. The CDR3 totals 15 residues. The germline V gene encodes CDR1 KGHSH and CDR2 LQKENI. The trim removed 0 bases at V and 5 bases at J, leaving 6 bases unmatched. Using reference TRBV18 and TRBJ2-5 for the parts outside the CDR3, the full variable domain is NAGVMQNPRHLVRRRGQEARLRCSPMKGHSHVYWYRQLPEEGLKFMVYLQKENIIDESGMPKERFSAEFPKEGPSILRIQQVVRGDSAAYFCASSPPDRADETQYFGPGTRLLVL.

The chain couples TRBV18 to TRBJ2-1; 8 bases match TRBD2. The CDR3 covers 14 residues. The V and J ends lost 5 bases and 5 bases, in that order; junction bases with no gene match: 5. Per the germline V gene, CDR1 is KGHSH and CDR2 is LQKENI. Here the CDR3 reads CASSRGLDHNEQFF. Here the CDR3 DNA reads TGTGCCAGCTCAAGGGGACTAGACCACAATGAGCAGTTCTTC.